Reported below is one T cell receptor (beta chain). Only a few counts were recorded for this clonotype. Its recognized antigen is unknown. No clone much larger than this one lies a single base away; base qualities are absent. Germline trimming amounts to 2 bases on V and 7 bases on J, with 7 as the count of junction bases outside the gene matches. The germline V gene (reference sequence) gives CDR1 as MNHEY and CDR2 as SMNVEV. The CDR3, from cysteine to phenylalanine, totals 14 residues. Just CDR3 DNA is preserved here, 42 bases in frame from base 1. The data derive from a study of CD8 T cells in ankylosing spondylitis (dated by TCRdb to 2016 to 2017). About the investigation overall: T cell receptor beta repertoires were profiled in healthy donors and ankylosing spondylitis patients so that disease-linked TCR variants could be found. The full study cohort was made up of under 30 ankylosing spondylitis patients and roughly 98 healthy donors. Peripheral blood samples were taken, and synovial fluid was additionally collected from ankylosing spondylitis patients. Study-wide findings and limitations: Significant enrichment of the disease-linked clones was reported in matched synovial fluid samples from ankylosing spondylitis patients. Some motif variants were previously reported in synovial fluid and blood of reactive arthritis patients, suggesting common disease-initiation mechanisms. In peripheral blood, the disease-linked clones were found at relatively low frequencies and had a CD8+ phenotype. Blood from ankylosing spondylitis patients appeared to be characterized by a TCR beta motif made up of about 8 highly homologous amino acid variants.

Synovial fluid samples and blood samples obtained from the same ankylosing spondylitis patients were matched. Data came from an Illumina HiSeq 2500. Quantitative 5'-RACE with molecular barcodes was the method used to prepare the TCR beta libraries. The published analysis was carried out like this. A new computational method based on a probabilistic model of VDJ rearrangement was used to identify disease-linked TCR variants. Clones were called with MiXCR by TCRdb after fastp trimmed the public reads at Q25, and only in-frame beta chains were retained. Rows are unified per CDR3 protein, each entry keeping the most common DNA and genes. TCRdb's processing, not the authors' own work, is the source of the V and J calls. This sample is represented by 150,000 or so distinct CDR3 sequences; approximately 32% of them were singletons. 6% of the sample belongs to the ten largest clones.

The sample comprised synovial fluid, either unsorted or a sorted T cell fraction (not recorded which). The sequence derives from a male donor with ankylosing spondylitis. This sequence uses TRBV27 and TRBJ1-2; 7 of the junction bases match TRBD1. The CDR3 protein is CASSLATGLGGYTF. The DNA is TGTGCCAGCAGTTTAGCGACAGGGTTGGGTGGCTACACCTTC.